The TCR beta chain described here comes from a study of blood T cells in healthy people across ages. In its sample, this clonotype was seen many times. Its antigen is still unknown. Study-level results: The fall in TCR beta diversity per million T cells was roughly linear with age. Diversity estimates from one million T cells were considered underestimates.

The use of a sample-barcoded 5' primer and a J-beta primer mix characterized a second PCR of about 6 to 11 cycles. MiXCR, applied by TCRdb to the 5' RACE reads, yields one record per CDR3 protein. This repertoire shows around 1,000,000 distinct CDR3 sequences, almost 25% found once; its top ten account for 0.75%. Separately, the same data were catalogued under a study of T cells of mothers and their children. According to that study: Related mother-child pairs shared marginally more repertoire than unrelated pairs, though not significantly.

Sequences were obtained from blood. The sequence was obtained from a girl aged 2-10 years in good health.

The chain's CDR3 is CASSSVSGANVLTF. CDR3 nucleotide sequence: TGTGCCAGCAGCTCCGTCTCTGGGGCCAACGTCCTGACTTTC. The rearrangement joins TRBV7-9 to TRBJ2-6; no clear D. The V gene's germline CDR1 is SEHNR and CDR2 FQNEAQ (reference sequence). The CDR3 is made up of 14 amino acids. Trimming took 4 bases from V and 0 from J, leaving 4 bases between them.